This T cell receptor (beta chain) came from a study of control samples from healthy donors and cancer patients (dated by TCRdb to the early 2020s). This clone was observed a few times. Its antigen has not been determined. No qualities accompany the bases; no much larger clone lies one base away. In the same sample, other DNA sequences code for this CDR3. The CDR3, cysteine through phenylalanine, is 14 amino acids long. Of all the DNA, just the CDR3 is kept, 42 bases in frame from base 1. As encoded in the germline V gene, CDR1 is ENHRY while CDR2 is SYGVKD. Here V drops 6 bases and J drops 6 bases, and the junction holds 8 bases not matched to any gene. The protocol used for the library was the immunoSEQ multiplex PCR assay. TCRdb limited this immuneACCESS table to in-frame rearrangements with V and J called. A share of clones is missing; checked studies link under half to unresolved V genes, and the rest is unexplained. The sample table shows around 110,000 clones, and 70% to 90% are seen once. The ten biggest clones cover 2.3% of the sample.

What was sequenced was blood. The TCR comes from a woman in her 70s in good health. The sequence links TRBV10-3 to TRBJ1-5, and 7 bases in between align with TRBD1. The CDR3 region reads CAIRDSTGTQPQHF. In nucleotides, the sequence is TGTGCCATCAGGGACTCGACAGGGACTCAGCCCCAGCATTTT.